One sample yielded the 32 T cell receptor beta chains listed below, sequenced in a study of blood T cell repertoires in COVID-19. Profiled with immunoSEQ multiplex PCR; TCRdb holds only in-frame clones, not every one. The sample lists more than 95,000 clones, about 86% occurring once. Sequencing was performed on peripheral blood. These receptor sequences come from an elderly man with acute or convalescent COVID-19.

This clone has only one observation. The V call is TRBV28, the J call TRBJ1-2; D may be TRBD1 (6 bases). Deletions cut 4 bases from V and 1 base from J, with 13 bases between. The CDR3 extends over 15 amino acids. Germline CDR1 is MDHEN and CDR2 is SYDVKM. CDR3 coding DNA: TGTGCCAGCAGTTCTCCCGGACAGATTAACTATGGCTACACCTTC. It specifies CASSSPGQINYGYTF.

The chain is built from TRBV24-1 and TRBJ1-1; tentatively, D is TRBD1 (6 bases). Germline CDR1 reads KGHDR; CDR2 reads SFDVKD. The V gene lost 11 bases and the J gene lost 0 bases, with 12 bases spanning the gap. The CDR3 has 13 residues. The CDR3 DNA follows: TGTGCCATACAGGACAGTTTGAACACTGAAGCTTTCTTT. Amino acids: CAIQDSLNTEAFF.

The table lists this clone with many counts. The chain couples TRBV5-6 to TRBJ2-7; a weak D match, TRBD2 (6 bases). The CDR3 totals 17 residues. The germline V and J ends were trimmed by 1 base and 5 bases, with 22 bases remaining between them. Germline V gene lookup returns CDR1 SGHDT and CDR2 YYEEEE. CDR3 nucleotide sequence: TGTGCCAGCAGCTTGTACTATAGGGCCAGGAGGGACCACGAGCAGTACTTC. Translating gives CASSLYYRARRDHEQYF.

This rearrangement joins TRBV4-3 to TRBJ1-4, with 7 nucleotides matching TRBD1. The CDR3 has 18 residues. J gave up 0 bases and V 0 bases, and 7 bases lay outside the gene matches. Germline lookup yields CDR1 LGHNA and CDR2 YSLEER. As DNA, the CDR3 is TGCGCCAGCAGCCAAGAGCCCGGGACAGTGGCAACTAATGAAAAACTGTTTTTT. Amino acid sequence: CASSQEPGTVATNEKLFF.

The chain couples TRBV19 to TRBJ2-7; 10 nucleotides align to TRBD2. Germline trimming cut 5 bases from V and 0 bases from J; bases unmatched to any gene: 4. Germline-derived CDR1 and CDR2 are LNHDA and SQIVND (reference sequence). The CDR3 is 15 amino acids. CDR3 nucleotides: TGTGCCAGTAGTCGGACTAGCGGAGTCTCCTACGAGCAGTACTTC. Translation: CASSRTSGVSYEQYF.

The chain carries TRBV11-1 and TRBJ2-1, with 14 nucleotides matching TRBD2. There are 15 residues in the CDR3. The J segment lost 8 bases and the V segment lost 1 base, leaving 1 base of the junction unmatched. CDR1 is SGHAT, CDR2 FQDESV, per germline (reference sequence). CDR3 protein: CASSLGLAGGYEQFF. As DNA, the CDR3 is TGTGCCAGCAGCTTAGGACTAGCGGGAGGGTATGAGCAGTTCTTC.

In this sample, this clone turned up once. The chain carries TRBV30 and TRBJ2-1; 13 nucleotides align to TRBD2. The V gene end was trimmed by 7 bases and the J gene end by 3 bases; junction bases not matched to a gene: 9. Germline V CDR1 and CDR2: GTSNPN, SVGIG (reference sequence). The CDR3 covers 16 residues. CDR3 bases: TGTGCCTCTGGACTAGCGGGAGCAAGCCGCTACAATGAGCAGTTCTTC. Amino acids: CASGLAGASRYNEQFF. Supplemented by reference TRBV30 and TRBJ2-1, the full variable domain reads SQTIHQWPATLVQPVGSPLSLECTVEGTSNPNLYWYRQAAGRGLQLLFYSVGIGQISSEVPQNLSASRPQDRQFILSSKKLLLSDSGFYLCASGLAGASRYNEQFFGPGTRLTVL.

The V gene is TRBV27, the J gene TRBJ2-1, with 7 bases matching TRBD2. After removal of 7 bases from V and 0 bases from J, the junction contained 6 bases not matched to a gene. The CDR3 length is 15 residues. In germline, CDR1 is MNHEY, CDR2 SMNVEV (reference sequence). The CDR3 loop is CASNRAGSSYNEQFF. CDR3 DNA: TGTGCCAGCAACCGAGCGGGGAGCTCCTACAATGAGCAGTTCTTC.

The V and J genes are TRBV18 and TRBJ1-1; TRBD1 agrees at 7 bases. V shed 6 bases, J shed 0 bases, and the junction held 13 bases outside the gene matches. CDR1 is KGHSH and CDR2 is LQKENI in the germline V gene. There are 17 residues in the CDR3. The CDR3 sequence is CASSFTPGQSLNTEAFF. CDR3 nucleotides: TGTGCCAGCTCGTTTACCCCGGGACAGTCTTTGAACACTGAAGCTTTCTTT.

Turning to this clone: Within the sample, other DNA sequences also encode this same CDR3. The V and J genes are TRBV5-1 and TRBJ1-4; D is possibly TRBD1 (6 bases). Germline V gives CDR1 SGHRS, CDR2 YFSETQ. CDR3 length equals 14 residues. Trimming took off 2 bases at V and 3 bases at J, with 8 bases between the two ends. The CDR3, as DNA: TGCGCCAGCAGCTTACAGGGCTCTAATGAAAAACTGTTTTTT. This encodes CASSLQGSNEKLFF.

The chain links TRBV5-6 to TRBJ1-1, with 9 bases that match TRBD1. The length of the CDR3 is 14 residues. Germline V gives CDR1 SGHDT, CDR2 YYEEEE. V trimming: 1 base; J trimming: 5 bases; junction bases outside the gene matches: 3. CDR3 sequence reads: CASSLRQGETEAFF. CDR3 DNA: TGTGCCAGCAGCTTGAGACAGGGGGAGACTGAAGCTTTCTTT.

This chain connects TRBV30 to TRBJ1-3, with D possibly being TRBD1 (6 bases). Trimming took 1 base from V and 10 from J, leaving 14 bases between them. Germline CDR1 is GTSNPN and CDR2 is SVGIG (reference sequence). CDR3 length: 13 amino acids. The CDR3 region is CAWSAGDARTIYF. Written as DNA, the CDR3 is TGTGCCTGGAGTGCAGGGGATGCTCGGACCATATATTTT.

The CDR3 sequence is CASSPVTGGEGYGYTF. The CDR3 DNA reads as TGTGCCAGCTCACCCGTCACAGGGGGAGAGGGCTATGGCTACACCTTC. The V and J genes are TRBV18 and TRBJ1-2; 8 positions agree with TRBD1. Losses at the gene ends were 3 bases for V and 4 bases for J; bases not matched to a gene: 10. CDR1 KGHSH and CDR2 LQKENI come from the germline V gene. The CDR3 sequence is 16 residues long.

This rearrangement joins TRBV5-1 to TRBJ2-1; TRBD2 matches at 9 bases. This CDR3 is built from 17 residues. After removal of 2 bases from V and 8 bases from J, the junction contained 14 bases not matched to a gene. The germline gives CDR1 SGHRS, CDR2 YFSETQ. The CDR3 sequence is CASSFSAGGHLGYEQFF. In nucleotides, the CDR3 is TGCGCCAGCAGCTTCTCAGCGGGAGGCCACTTGGGTTATGAGCAGTTCTTC.

This clone has just one count. The gene calls are TRBV25-1 and TRBJ2-5; TRBD2 might be the D (5 bases). The germline V gene encodes CDR1 MGHDK and CDR2 SYGVNS. Trimming removed 3 bases from V and 2 bases from J, with 13 bases in between. This CDR3 comprises 15 residues. As DNA, the CDR3 is TGTGCCAGCAGTGAGGGAAGCGGACCTCAAGAGACCCAGTACTTC. It specifies CASSEGSGPQETQYF.

The chain combines TRBV28 with TRBJ1-6, with 11 positions matching TRBD1. The CDR3 is made up of 12 amino acids. Germline loops: CDR1 MDHEN, CDR2 SYDVKM. With V trimmed by 8 bases and J by 9 bases, 0 bases remained unmatched. The DNA of the CDR3 is TGTGCCAGCGGGACAGGGGGTTCACCCCTCCACTTT. Residues: CASGTGGSPLHF.

This chain connects TRBV7-9 to TRBJ2-1; TRBD1 aligns across 9 bases. After removal of 6 bases from V and 0 bases from J, the junction contained 3 bases not matched to a gene. The germline CDR1 and CDR2 sequences are SEHNR and FQNEAQ (reference sequence). The CDR3 is made up of 15 amino acids. CDR3 coding DNA: TGTGCCAGCAGGGGGACAGGGAGCTCCTACAATGAGCAGTTCTTC. It is translated as CASRGTGSSYNEQFF. Variable domain in full (rest from reference TRBV7-9 and TRBJ2-1): DTGVSQNPRHKITKRGQNVTFRCDPISEHNRLYWYRQTLGQGPEFLTYFQNEAQLEKSRLLSDRFSAERPKGSFSTLEIQRTEQGDSAMYLCASRGTGSSYNEQFFGPGTRLTVL.

The chain carries TRBV30 and TRBJ1-6; no firm D call. The germline V gene encodes CDR1 GTSNPN and CDR2 SVGIG (reference sequence). The CDR3 has 15 amino acids. Trimming shortened V by 3 bases and J by 2 bases, and 11 bases separated the two germline ends. This chain's CDR3 is CAWSGPGTYNSPLHF. As DNA, the CDR3 is TGTGCCTGGAGCGGACCGGGGACCTATAATTCACCCCTCCACTTT.

The chain recombines TRBV6-5 with TRBJ1-6, with D maybe TRBD1 (6 bases). Germline CDR1 and CDR2: MNHEY and SVGAGI. The CDR3 totals 13 residues. Between the trimmed V and J ends, which lost 6 bases and 14 bases, there was a span of 17 bases. The CDR3 bases are TGTGCCAGCAGGGCCCAGGGGCCAGGCGCCCTCCACTTT. It translates to CASRAQGPGALHF.

The chain recombines TRBV5-1 with TRBJ2-1; 7 nucleotides match TRBD1. V lost 4 bases to trimming and J lost 6 bases; unmatched junction nucleotides: 10. Germline assignment: CDR1 SGHRS and CDR2 YFSETQ. The CDR3 runs to 15 residues. The CDR3 loop reads CASSIRQGVINEQFF. Written as DNA, the CDR3 is TGCGCCAGCAGCATACGACAGGGAGTAATCAATGAGCAGTTCTTC.

For the CDR3, the DNA is TGTGCCAGCACCCATCTCGGATTGGCAGCCGGGGGGATAGGCGACGAAGCTTTCTTT. It codes for CASTHLGLAAGGIGDEAFF. This chain links TRBV27 with TRBJ1-1; weak D call: TRBD1 (5 bases). V lost 7 bases and J lost 8, with 35 bases in between. There are 19 residues in the CDR3. Per the germline V gene, CDR1 is MNHEY and CDR2 is SMNVEV (reference sequence).

The chain recombines TRBV24-1 with TRBJ2-7, with 7 nucleotides matching TRBD1. Per germline, CDR1 KGHDR and CDR2 SFDVKD. The CDR3 is made up of 15 amino acids. The V segment lost 1 base and the J segment 3 bases; nucleotides outside the gene matches: 5. The CDR3 protein is CATSDLRQGVYEQYF. CDR3 sequence (DNA): TGTGCCACCAGTGATTTAAGGCAGGGGGTCTACGAGCAGTACTTC.

This chain joins TRBV14 and TRBJ1-1, with D hard to call. The CDR3 totals 14 residues. V was trimmed by 4 bases and J by 0 bases, leaving 9 bases between them. The germline CDR1 and CDR2 sequences are SGHDN and FVKESK. The CDR3 bases are TGTGCCAGCAGCCTACCGGGTATGAACACTGAAGCTTTCTTT. It codes for CASSLPGMNTEAFF.

This clone was found a few times. V is TRBV7-8 and J is TRBJ1-1; a weak D match, TRBD1 (6 bases). Germline assignment: CDR1 SGHVS and CDR2 FQNEAQ. Between the trimmed V and J ends, which lost 3 bases and 3 bases, there was a span of 8 bases. The CDR3 consists of 13 residues. CDR3 sequence: CASSFRQDTEAFF. CDR3 nucleotides: TGTGCCAGCAGCTTCAGACAGGACACTGAAGCTTTCTTT.

The genes are TRBV18 and TRBJ1-1, with D tentatively TRBD1 (5 bases). The V gene lost 3 bases and the J gene lost 0 bases, with 14 bases spanning the gap. CDR3 length equals 16 residues. Germline lookup yields CDR1 KGHSH and CDR2 LQKENI. This chain's CDR3 is CASSPPGAGMNTEAFF. Written as DNA, the CDR3 is TGTGCCAGCTCACCCCCTGGGGCAGGGATGAACACTGAAGCTTTCTTT.

The chain is built from TRBV12-3 or TRBV12-4 and TRBJ2-1; D call uncertain. The V end lost 3 bases, the J end lost 7 bases, and 10 bases lay between the germline ends. CDR3 length: 13 residues. The CDR3 reads CASSFQDVNEQFF. The CDR3 DNA reads TGTGCCAGCAGTTTTCAGGATGTGAATGAGCAGTTCTTC.

This chain connects TRBV28 to TRBJ1-4; D may be TRBD1 (5 bases). Trimming shortened V by 5 bases and J by 3 bases, and 13 bases separated the two germline ends. The CDR3 has 15 amino acids. Per the germline V gene, CDR1 is MDHEN and CDR2 is SYDVKM. DNA of the CDR3: TGTGCCAGCAGTCCATCTTCGGGGGCTAATGAAAAACTGTTTTTT. Its protein product is CASSPSSGANEKLFF.

This chain joins TRBV27 and TRBJ1-6, with 7 nucleotides matching TRBD1. There are 15 residues in the CDR3. The germline CDR1 and CDR2 sequences are MNHEY and SMNVEV (reference sequence). After removal of 3 bases from V and 12 bases from J, the junction contained 11 bases not matched to a gene. CDR3 sequence: CASSFQGQPKEPLHF. CDR3 nucleotides: TGTGCCAGCAGTTTCCAGGGACAGCCGAAGGAACCCCTCCACTTT.

This clone occurred a few times. The chain employs TRBV10-3 and TRBJ1-5; no firm D call. Germline V lookup: CDR1 ENHRY, CDR2 SYGVKD. The CDR3 length is 15 residues. The V end lost 3 bases, the J end lost 0 bases, and 9 bases lay between the germline ends. The CDR3 spells CAISEREGSNQPQHF. CDR3 sequence (DNA): TGTGCCATCAGTGAACGGGAAGGTAGCAATCAGCCCCAGCATTTT.

The V gene is TRBV27, the J gene TRBJ2-2; 11 nucleotides match TRBD2. The CDR3 totals 13 residues. CDR1 and CDR2 (germline): MNHEY, SMNVEV (reference sequence). Trimming removed 8 bases from V and 8 bases from J; junction bases left unmatched: 4. In DNA form, the CDR3 reads TGTGCCAGCCTGGGACTAGCGGTAGGGGAGCTGTTTTTT. Its protein is CASLGLAVGELFF.

J is TRBJ2-1 and V is TRBV27; TRBD1 matches 10 bases. Germline V lookup: CDR1 MNHEY, CDR2 SMNVEV (reference sequence). The J segment lost 9 bases and the V segment lost 6 bases, leaving 11 bases of the junction unmatched. The CDR3 totals 15 residues. The CDR3 is CASRSAGTGASEQFF. The CDR3 DNA follows: TGTGCCAGCAGATCCGCCGGGACAGGGGCTAGTGAGCAGTTCTTC.

The CDR3 loop is CASSARPSGGLSYEQYF. Here the CDR3 DNA reads TGTGCCAGCAGTGCTCGCCCTAGCGGAGGACTTTCCTACGAGCAGTACTTC. This rearrangement joins TRBV25-1 to TRBJ2-7; 7 nucleotides agree with TRBD2. CDR1 and CDR2 (germline): MGHDK, SYGVNS. The CDR3 is 17 residues long. Trimming took 4 bases from V and 1 from J; bases not matched to a gene: 13.